This TCR beta chain came from a study of T cell changes during pregnancy in multiple sclerosis. Losses at the gene ends were 6 bases for V and 2 bases for J; bases not matched to a gene: 3. Germline V gene sequence: CDR1 MNHEY, CDR2 SVGAGI. The CDR3 contains 14 residues. This clone was seen a single time. Some clones are missing from TCRdb's copy, which holds only in-frame ones; the method was immunoSEQ multiplex PCR. The sample has fewer than 65,000 clones, about 91% seen once. The sample consisted of peripheral blood, taken before pregnancy. This rearrangement joins TRBV6-5 to TRBJ1-5, with 8 bases fitting TRBD1. This clonotype was obtained from a female donor with multiple sclerosis, enrolled in a pregnancy study. The CDR3 DNA is TGTGCCAGCAGCGGACAGGGTGGCAATCAGCCCCAGCATTTT. Its translation is CASSGQGGNQPQHF.